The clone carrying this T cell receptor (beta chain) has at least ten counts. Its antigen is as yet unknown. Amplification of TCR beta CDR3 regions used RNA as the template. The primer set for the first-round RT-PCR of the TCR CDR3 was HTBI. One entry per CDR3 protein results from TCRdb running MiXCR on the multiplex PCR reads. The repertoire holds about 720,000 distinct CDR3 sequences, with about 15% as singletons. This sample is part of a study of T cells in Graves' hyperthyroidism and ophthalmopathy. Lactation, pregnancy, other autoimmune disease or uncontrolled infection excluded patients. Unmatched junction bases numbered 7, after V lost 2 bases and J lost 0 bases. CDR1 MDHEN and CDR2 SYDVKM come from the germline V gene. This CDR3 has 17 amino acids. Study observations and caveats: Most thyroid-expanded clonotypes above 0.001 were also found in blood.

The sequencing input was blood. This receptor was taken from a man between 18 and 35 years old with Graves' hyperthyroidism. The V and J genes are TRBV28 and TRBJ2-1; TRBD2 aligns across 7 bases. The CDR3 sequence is CASSLNPGGSSYNEQFF. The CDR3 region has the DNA TGTGCCAGCAGTTTAAATCCCGGCGGGAGCTCCTACAATGAGCAGTTCTTC.